Only a few counts were recorded for the clone carrying this T cell receptor (beta chain). Antigen unknown. This sample was taken from a study of beta chain features in type 1 diabetes. Study-level findings and limits: Diminished insertions and augmented deletions at VDJ junctions characterized type 1 diabetes patients. Shorter TCRB CDR3s, moderately but significantly so, marked every one of the four CD4+ subsets in Type 1 diabetes patients. In the patient group, naive, central memory and Treg TCRB repertoires seemed more alike than in the healthy donor group.

Purity (above 95%) was reached by all sorted populations. What was sequenced were expressed TCRB transcripts, since all of the isolated RNA had been reverse transcribed. Profiled with immunoSEQ multiplex PCR; TCRdb holds only in-frame clones, not every one. Of some 700,000 clones listed, roughly an eighth are singletons. The germline CDR1 and CDR2 sequences are GTSNPN and SVGIG (reference sequence). The junction had 6 bases not matched to a gene; V was cut back by 4 bases and J by 8 bases. The CDR3 is made up of 13 amino acids. Sequencing used naive CD4+ T cells from blood. This TCR derives from a man between 18 and 35 years old with type 1 diabetes. This chain joins TRBV30 and TRBJ1-4; TRBD1 agrees at 8 bases. Written as DNA, the CDR3 is TGTGCCTGGACCGGGACAGGAGTAGAAAAACTGTTTTTT. Its protein product is CAWTGTGVEKLFF.